The 26 T cell receptor beta chains given below trace back to one sample, sequenced in a study of T-cell memory formation after mild COVID-19. Using its own MiXCR run on the 5' RACE reads, TCRdb lists one record per CDR3 protein. The table has under 600,000 distinct CDR3 sequences, 20% to 25% seen once. The specimen was PBMCs or a T cell subset sorted from them (not recorded which). These receptors all stem from an adult woman who had mild COVID-19 (a few samples of this study predate the infection). Cell type and time point are not known.

V and J are TRBV10-3 and TRBJ2-7; the match to TRBD2 covers 7 bases. This CDR3 comprises 12 residues. Trimming at V came to 8 bases and at J to 2 bases, leaving 3 bases not matched to a gene. Germline CDR1 is ENHRY and CDR2 is SYGVKD. In DNA form, the CDR3 reads TGTGCCATCCAAGCGGGGACCTACGAGCAGTACTTC. This encodes CAIQAGTYEQYF.

The sample holds a few counts of this clonotype. The CDR3 here is CASSFRRETQYF. For the CDR3, the DNA is TGTGCCAGCAGCTTTCGACGGGAGACCCAGTACTTC. The V call is TRBV7-2, the J call TRBJ2-5; D is ambiguous. Germline V gene sequence: CDR1 SGHTA, CDR2 FQGNSA. CDR3 size: 12 residues. V shed 3 bases and J shed 5 bases, with 7 bases lying between them.

The chain joins TRBV5-1 to TRBJ2-7; possible D gene TRBD2, 6 bases. The CDR3 spans 17 residues. V was clipped by 4 bases and J by 3 bases, with 23 bases between them. Germline CDR1 is SGHRS and CDR2 is YFSETQ. In DNA, the CDR3 is TGCGCCAGCAGCCCCCGTTTGGGGGGTGTGGAATTCTACGAGCAGTACTTC. Protein product: CASSPRLGGVEFYEQYF. Using reference TRBV5-1 and TRBJ2-7 for the parts outside the CDR3, the full variable domain is KAGVTQTPRYLIKTRGQQVTLSCSPISGHRSVSWYQQTPGQGLQFLFEYFSETQRNKGNFPGRFSGRQFSNSRSEMNVSTLELGDSALYLCASSPRLGGVEFYEQYFGPGTRLTVT.

This clonotype was seen a handful of times. The V gene is TRBV12-3 or TRBV12-4, the J gene TRBJ1-5; a weak D match, TRBD1 (5 bases). The CDR3 runs to 14 residues. The V gene lost 6 bases and the J gene lost 3 bases, with 12 bases spanning the gap. CDR3 loop: CASSGVGDNQPQHF. The CDR3 DNA reads as TGTGCCAGCAGCGGGGTAGGGGACAATCAGCCCCAGCATTTT.

The chain couples TRBV6-5 to TRBJ1-1; no clear D gene. V gave up 6 bases and J gave up 1 base, with 9 bases separating them. There are 13 residues in the CDR3. Germline lookup yields CDR1 MNHEY and CDR2 SVGAGI. The CDR3, as DNA: TGTGCCAGCAGATATCAGCCGAACACTGAAGCTTTCTTT. Translation: CASRYQPNTEAFF.

The V and J genes are TRBV6-6 and TRBJ1-1; 7 nucleotides match TRBD1. The length of the CDR3 is 15 residues. Germline CDR1 MNHNY, CDR2 SVGAGI (reference sequence). After removal of 6 bases from V and 6 bases from J, the junction contained 13 bases not matched to a gene. CDR3 amino acids: CASRDVEGGKAEAFF. The CDR3 nucleotides read TGTGCCAGCAGAGACGTTGAAGGGGGCAAGGCTGAAGCTTTCTTT.

This clonotype turned up a few times. The junction shows a germline mismatch at one end, possibly a read error. The rearrangement links TRBV20-1 to TRBJ1-1; weak D call: TRBD1 (6 bases). The CDR3 is 12 amino acids. The germline CDR1 and CDR2 sequences are DFQATT and SNEGSKA (reference sequence). The CDR3 is CSARVGGTEAFF. CDR3 sequence (DNA): TGCAGTGCGAGAGTAGGGGGCACTGAAGCTTTCTTT.

At least ten counts were recorded for this clonotype. V gene TRBV7-9 combines with J gene TRBJ2-1; D gene unclear. This CDR3 is built from 12 residues. CDR1 is SEHNR and CDR2 is FQNEAQ in the germline V gene (reference sequence). The V gene lost 4 bases and the J gene lost 7 bases, with 8 bases spanning the gap. CDR3 protein: CASSYPRNEQFF. CDR3 DNA: TGTGCCAGCAGCTACCCTCGTAATGAGCAGTTCTTC. Full variable domain (rest looked up from reference TRBV7-9 and TRBJ2-1): DTGVSQNPRHKITKRGQNVTFRCDPISEHNRLYWYRQTLGQGPEFLTYFQNEAQLEKSRLLSDRFSAERPKGSFSTLEIQRTEQGDSAMYLCASSYPRNEQFFGPGTRLTVL.

CDR3 DNA sequence: TGCAGTGCTAGAGAATCTCGGCGGACCAGCACAGATACGCAGTATTTT. Translating it yields CSARESRRTSTDTQYF. The chain joins TRBV20-1 to TRBJ2-3; the D is unclear. The CDR3 runs 16 residues. Germline V gene sequence: CDR1 DFQATT, CDR2 SNEGSKA (reference sequence). Trimming cost V 0 bases and J 0 bases, with 13 bases left between them.

The V and J genes are TRBV12-3 or TRBV12-4 and TRBJ2-7; D might be TRBD1 (5 bases). Trimming took 7 bases from V and 3 from J, leaving 16 bases between them. CDR3 length equals 14 residues. DNA for the CDR3: TGTGCCAGCACCTGGACAAACGGCGGCTACGAGCAGTACTTC. Translating it yields CASTWTNGGYEQYF.

This clonotype has a handful of counts. The chain links TRBV10-3 to TRBJ2-7, with D perhaps being TRBD1 or TRBD2 (5 bases each). The V end was cut by 3 bases, the J end by 5 bases, with 17 bases between. CDR3 length: 15 amino acids. Germline V lookup: CDR1 ENHRY, CDR2 SYGVKD. This CDR3 is CAISEVTRGIDEQYF. CDR3 nucleotide sequence: TGTGCCATCAGTGAAGTGACGAGGGGAATAGACGAGCAGTACTTC.

This clonotype turned up a few times. This chain uses TRBV29-1 with TRBJ1-2; a possible D gene is TRBD1 (5 bases). Germline CDR1 reads SQVTM; CDR2 reads ANQGSEA. V lost 4 bases, J lost 4 bases, and 10 bases lay in between. The CDR3 has 12 amino acids. CDR3 sequence reads: CSVGGEGYGYTF. The CDR3 nucleotides are TGCAGCGTTGGGGGGGAGGGCTATGGCTACACCTTC.

This clonotype was detected a few times. J is TRBJ1-2 and V is TRBV30; D is ambiguous. CDR1 and CDR2 from the germline V gene are GTSNPN and SVGIG (reference sequence). The CDR3 spans 14 residues. V lost 3 bases and J 7 bases, leaving 18 bases between the germline ends. The CDR3 loop is CAWSDPGRVPGYTF. For the CDR3, the DNA is TGTGCCTGGAGCGATCCCGGAAGGGTCCCTGGCTACACCTTC.

This chain uses TRBV5-1 with TRBJ1-2; D may be TRBD1 (6 bases). CDR1 and CDR2 from the germline V gene are SGHRS and YFSETQ. This CDR3 spans 14 amino acids. V lost 0 bases and J 4 bases, leaving 10 bases between the germline ends. The DNA for the CDR3 is TGCGCCAGCAGCTTGGGGACAGCGATCTATGGCTACACCTTC. Translation gives CASSLGTAIYGYTF.

The gene calls are TRBV6-1 and TRBJ2-7, with TRBD2 matching over 8 bases. Germline loops: CDR1 MNHNS, CDR2 SASEGT. The CDR3 extends over 15 amino acids. V dropped 4 bases and J dropped 1; count of bases not matched to a gene: 6. This CDR3 reads CASSASSGRSYEQYF. The CDR3 DNA reads as TGTGCCAGCAGTGCATCCAGCGGGAGATCCTACGAGCAGTACTTC.

This clonotype was observed a few times. This chain uses TRBV10-3 with TRBJ2-5; 7 nucleotides match TRBD1. The CDR3 consists of 16 residues. In germline, CDR1 is ENHRY, CDR2 SYGVKD. With 5 bases clipped from V and 5 bases from J, the junction kept 14 bases outside the gene matches. CDR3 residues: CAISTNYDRVFETQYF. The DNA for the CDR3 is TGTGCCATCAGTACGAACTACGACAGGGTGTTTGAGACCCAGTACTTC.

The table lists this clonotype with a few counts. V and J are TRBV11-2 and TRBJ2-3; D is unresolved. The CDR3 has 13 amino acids. CDR1 and CDR2 from the germline V gene are SGHAT and FQNNGV. V was trimmed by 1 base and J by 5 bases, leaving 7 bases between them. The CDR3 DNA is TGTGCCAGCAGCTTAGCGGACGAAGATACGCAGTATTTT. This gives the protein CASSLADEDTQYF.

This clonotype was detected a few times. This chain uses TRBV5-1 with TRBJ2-7; maybe TRBD2 (5 bases). The CDR3 spans 13 residues. Trimming took off 4 bases at V and 2 bases at J, with 10 bases between the two ends. From germline, CDR1 is SGHRS and CDR2 YFSETQ. The CDR3 DNA sequence: TGCGCCAGCAGCCCCCGGGAACCCTACGAGCAGTACTTC. This gives the protein CASSPREPYEQYF.

The chain joins TRBV18 to TRBJ2-3; TRBD2 might be the D (6 bases). CDR1 and CDR2 from the germline V gene are KGHSH and LQKENI. The CDR3 is made up of 14 amino acids. V lost 2 bases and J 5 bases, leaving 11 bases between the germline ends. CDR3 in DNA: TGTGCCAGCTCACCAGCGACTAGTCGAGATACGCAGTATTTT. It is translated as CASSPATSRDTQYF.

The chain joins TRBV30 to TRBJ2-1, with TRBD1 matching over 11 bases. The V gene's germline CDR1 is GTSNPN and CDR2 SVGIG (reference sequence). The CDR3 consists of 15 residues. J was trimmed by 9 bases and V by 0 bases; bases with no gene match: 7. This CDR3 reads CAWSVGQGAGGEQFF. CDR3 in DNA: TGTGCCTGGAGTGTCGGACAGGGGGCCGGGGGTGAGCAGTTCTTC.

This clonotype was counted ten times or more. The J gene is TRBJ1-1, the V gene TRBV5-6; no clear D gene. The CDR3 is made up of 11 amino acids. V was cut by 0 bases and J by 7 bases, with 4 bases left in between. CDR1 is SGHDT, CDR2 YYEEEE, per germline. The CDR3 coding sequence is TGTGCCAGCAGCTTGGACATTGAAGCTTTCTTT. Its protein product is CASSLDIEAFF.

A few counts support this clonotype. The chain carries TRBV24-1 and TRBJ2-1; TRBD2 is a possible D gene (5 bases). The CDR3 has 10 residues. Between the trimmed V and J ends, which lost 9 bases and 10 bases, there was a span of 9 bases. The germline gives CDR1 KGHDR, CDR2 SFDVKD. This CDR3 reads CATGELEQFF. CDR3 bases: TGTGCCACCGGGGAGCTGGAGCAGTTCTTC.

V and J are TRBV4-2 and TRBJ2-7; TRBD2 might be the D (5 bases). Germline loops: CDR1 LGHNA, CDR2 YNFKEQ. V shed 3 bases and J shed 7 bases, with 10 bases lying between them. CDR3 length: 12 residues. The CDR3 loop is CASSQGGWEQYF. The CDR3 coding sequence is TGTGCCAGCAGCCAGGGCGGGTGGGAGCAGTACTTC.

This clonotype is a singleton in its sample. CDR3 sequence: CASSLRSGQGANTEAFF. The DNA of the CDR3 is TGTGCCAGCAGCCTCCGGTCAGGACAGGGGGCGAACACTGAAGCTTTCTTT. The chain links TRBV14 to TRBJ1-1; 11 bases are a match to TRBD1. V was pared by 4 bases and J by 1 base, with 8 bases of the junction left unmatched. The CDR3 is 17 residues long. Germline lookup yields CDR1 SGHDN and CDR2 FVKESK. The whole variable domain, filled in from reference TRBV14 and TRBJ1-1, reads EAGVTQFPSHSVIEKGQTVTLRCDPISGHDNLYWYRRVMGKEIKFLLHFVKESKQDESGMPNNRFLAERTGGTYSTLKVQPAELEDSGVYFCASSLRSGQGANTEAFFGQGTRLTVV.

The rearrangement joins TRBV3-1 to TRBJ2-1, with 10 bases lining up with TRBD2. Germline loops: CDR1 LGHDT, CDR2 YNNKEL (reference sequence). The CDR3 runs 16 residues. V was clipped by 4 bases and J by 9 bases; unmatched bases: 12. CDR3 loop: CASSPRTSGLEGEQFF. In nucleotides, the CDR3 is TGTGCCAGCAGCCCACGGACTAGCGGCCTCGAAGGTGAGCAGTTCTTC.

This chain connects TRBV4-2 to TRBJ2-1; D perhaps matches TRBD2 (7 bases). V was shortened by 0 bases and J by 7 bases, with 16 bases between the two germline ends. CDR3 size: 16 residues. CDR1 and CDR2 from the germline V gene are LGHNA and YNFKEQ. CDR3 coding DNA: TGTGCCAGCAGCCAAGATCGCCGGGGGGCCTTGAATGAGCAGTTCTTC. Protein product: CASSQDRRGALNEQFF.